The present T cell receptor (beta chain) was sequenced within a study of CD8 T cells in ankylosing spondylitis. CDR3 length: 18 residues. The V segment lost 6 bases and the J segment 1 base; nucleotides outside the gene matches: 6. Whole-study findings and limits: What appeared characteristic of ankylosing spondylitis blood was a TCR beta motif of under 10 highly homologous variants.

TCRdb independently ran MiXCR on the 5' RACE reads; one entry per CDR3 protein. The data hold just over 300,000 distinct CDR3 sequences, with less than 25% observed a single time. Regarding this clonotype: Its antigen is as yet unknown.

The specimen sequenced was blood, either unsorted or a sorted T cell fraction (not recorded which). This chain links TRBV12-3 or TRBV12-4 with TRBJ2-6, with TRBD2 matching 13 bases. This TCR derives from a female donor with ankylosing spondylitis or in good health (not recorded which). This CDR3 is CASRGTSGKVSGANVLTF. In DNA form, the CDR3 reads TGTGCCAGCAGGGGGACTAGCGGGAAGGTTTCTGGGGCCAACGTCCTGACTTTC.